These T cell receptor beta chains were read from a single sample in a study of response to subunit inactivated influenza vaccine. MiXCR was run by TCRdb on the RT-PCR reads, yielding one entry per CDR3 protein. The sample records hundreds of thousands of distinct CDR3 sequences, approximately 7.7% being singletons. This material consisted of PBMCs from blood, taken less than 30 months after vaccination. These receptor sequences come from a man between 50 and 69 years old who received an inactivated influenza vaccine. Each CDR3 is given with its conserved first and last residue. The D gene is left open where the match is weak. Rows may omit the clone size; those that give it use once, few, many or a size class.

few,TRBV20-1,.,TRBJ2-7,CSARDMQVGEQYF,TGCAGTGCTAGAGACATGCAGGTTGGGGAGCAGTACTTC
.,TRBV7-2,.,TRBJ2-7,CASSSRVGYEQYF,TGTGCCAGCAGCTCCCGGGTCGGGTACGAGCAGTACTTC
.,TRBV6-2/TRBV6-3,TRBD2,TRBJ2-1,CASSPGTSGVYNEQFF,TGTGCCAGCAGTCCGGGGACTAGCGGGGTTTACAATGAGCAGTTCTTC
few,TRBV6-5,.,TRBJ2-7,CASSSRTPPSYEQYF,TGTGCCAGCAGTTCCCGGACACCCCCCTCCTACGAGCAGTACTTC
few,TRBV20-1,TRBD1,TRBJ1-1,CSARDQGRGYGYTEAFF,TGCAGTGCTAGAGATCAGGGCAGGGGGTATGGGTACACTGAAGCTTTCTTT
.,TRBV7-3,.,TRBJ2-5,CASSPVSKETQYF,TGTGCCAGCAGCCCGGTTTCAAAAGAGACCCAGTACTTC
.,TRBV7-8,.,TRBJ2-5,CASSQDGGYETQYF,TGTGCCAGCAGTCAGGACGGGGGATATGAGACCCAGTACTTC
.,TRBV14,TRBD1,TRBJ1-4,CASSPTGGSNEKLFF,TGTGCCAGCAGCCCGACAGGGGGCTCGAATGAAAAACTGTTTTTT
few,TRBV4-3,.,TRBJ2-7,CASSQDSGGEQYF,TGCGCCAGCAGCCAAGATTCTGGGGGCGAGCAGTACTTC
.,TRBV15,.,TRBJ2-5,CATSRDLGGKETQYF,TGTGCCACCAGCAGAGATCTTGGGGGCAAAGAGACCCAGTACTTC
.,TRBV15,.,TRBJ2-3,CATNRRRAVDTQYF,TGTGCCACCAACAGAAGGAGGGCCGTAGATACGCAGTATTTT
few,TRBV19,TRBD1,TRBJ2-5,CASSSVGTAQETQYF,TGTGCCAGTAGTTCAGTCGGGACAGCTCAAGAGACCCAGTACTTC
many,TRBV5-1,TRBD2,TRBJ2-1,CASSPNFRSGEFRNEQFF,TGCGCCAGCAGCCCTAATTTTAGAAGCGGGGAGTTCCGCAATGAGCAGTTCTTC
.,TRBV6-6,.,TRBJ1-2,CASTGRFYGYTF,TGTGCCAGCACCGGACGGTTCTATGGCTACACCTTC
few,TRBV19,.,TRBJ2-7,CASSMVGDSYEQYF,TGTGCCAGTAGTATGGTAGGAGACTCCTACGAGCAGTACTTC
few,TRBV19,.,TRBJ1-5,CASSYSAEPNQPQHF,TGTGCCAGTAGTTACTCGGCAGAGCCGAATCAGCCCCAGCATTTT
.,TRBV4-1,.,TRBJ1-4,CASSQEAVGIGEKLFF,TGCGCCAGCAGCCAAGAGGCGGTGGGGATCGGAGAAAAACTGTTTTTT
few,TRBV27,TRBD2,TRBJ2-1,CASSLKAGGLENEQFF,TGTGCCAGCAGTTTAAAAGCGGGAGGGTTGGAGAATGAGCAGTTCTTC
.,TRBV4-2,.,TRBJ2-4,CASSQDRMGAINIQYF,TGTGCCAGCAGCCAAGATCGGATGGGGGCTATAAACATTCAGTACTTC
few,TRBV20-1,.,TRBJ1-1,CSSAGGVTEAFF,TGCAGTTCAGCTGGGGGCGTCACTGAAGCTTTCTTT
.,TRBV12-3/TRBV12-4,.,TRBJ2-5,CASSDPGGGETQYF,TGTGCCAGCAGTGACCCAGGGGGGGGAGAGACCCAGTACTTC
.,TRBV7-2,.,TRBJ2-5,CASSLNAGVGETQYF,TGTGCCAGCAGCTTAAACGCAGGGGTAGGAGAGACCCAGTACTTC
few,TRBV4-3,.,TRBJ2-7,CASSHHGLSYEQYF,TGCGCCAGCAGCCATCACGGACTCTCCTACGAGCAGTACTTC
.,TRBV7-9,TRBD1,TRBJ2-1,CASSFGTGDFHEQFF,TGTGCCAGCAGCTTTGGGACAGGGGATTTTCATGAGCAGTTCTTC
.,TRBV20-1,.,TRBJ2-1,CSASGPGRGYSYNEQFF,TGCAGTGCTAGCGGCCCGGGCCGGGGCTACTCCTACAATGAGCAGTTCTTC
many,TRBV20-1,TRBD2,TRBJ2-3,CSARDQTGTSGPDTQYF,TGCAGTGCTAGAGACCAGACCGGGACTAGCGGCCCGGATACGCAGTATTTT
few,TRBV29-1,.,TRBJ2-7,CSAGAGNGYEQYF,TGCTCCGCTGGTGCCGGGAATGGGTACGAGCAGTACTTC
many,TRBV20-1,TRBD2,TRBJ2-2,CSARLAGATGELFF,TGCAGTGCTCGACTAGCGGGGGCAACCGGGGAGCTGTTTTTT
.,TRBV19,.,TRBJ1-2,CASSTPGRNYGYTF,TGTGCCAGTAGTACCCCGGGACGGAACTATGGCTACACCTTC
many,TRBV5-1,TRBD2,TRBJ2-1,CASSLAGAYNEQFF,TGCGCCAGCAGCCTAGCGGGAGCCTACAATGAGCAGTTCTTC
.,TRBV20-1,.,TRBJ2-1,CSARLGPYGYHF,TGCAGTGCTAGATTAGGGCCCTACGGGTACCACTTC
.,TRBV28,.,TRBJ2-1,CASSRETAYNEQFF,TGTGCCAGCAGTAGGGAGACAGCATACAATGAGCAGTTCTTC
.,TRBV6-5,TRBD1,TRBJ2-7,CASSYSQGQSYEQYF,TGTGCCAGCAGTTACTCTCAGGGACAGAGCTACGAGCAGTACTTC
few,TRBV20-1,.,TRBJ1-4,CSAWQGTEKLFF,TGCAGTGCCTGGCAGGGAACGGAAAAACTGTTTTTT
.,TRBV6-2/TRBV6-3,.,TRBJ2-7,CASSNRDGTYEQYF,TGTGCCAGCAGTAACCGGGACGGGACCTACGAGCAGTACTTC
few,TRBV29-1,TRBD1,TRBJ1-2,CSVRGRTGSYGYTF,TGCAGCGTGAGGGGCCGGACAGGGAGCTATGGCTACACCTTC
.,TRBV28,.,TRBJ2-1,CASSLLQGEDEQFF,TGTGCCAGCAGTTTATTGCAGGGGGAGGATGAGCAGTTCTTC
.,TRBV3-1,.,TRBJ2-7,CASSQGRTPDYEQYF,TGTGCCAGCAGCCAAGGTCGGACGCCCGACTACGAGCAGTACTTC
.,TRBV29-1,.,TRBJ1-2,CSVGDLQQGYTF,TGCAGCGTTGGGGATTTACAACAGGGCTACACCTTC
few,TRBV11-2,TRBD1,TRBJ2-7,CASSSLDRVNEQYF,TGTGCCAGCAGCTCCCTGGACAGGGTAAACGAGCAGTACTTC
many,TRBV5-1,TRBD1,TRBJ2-7,CASSSAGTGLSYEQYF,TGCGCCAGCAGCTCCGCAGGGACAGGCCTCTCCTACGAGCAGTACTTC
few,TRBV2,.,TRBJ1-1,CASRRLITEAFF,TGTGCCAGCAGGAGGTTGATCACTGAAGCTTTCTTT
many,TRBV12-3/TRBV12-4,.,TRBJ2-2,CASSLYGGHITGELFF,TGTGCCAGCAGTTTATACGGGGGGCACATCACCGGGGAGCTGTTTTTT
.,TRBV12-3/TRBV12-4,.,TRBJ1-2,CASSSTTENYGYTF,TGTGCCAGCAGTTCTACGACGGAGAACTATGGCTACACCTTC
.,TRBV2,TRBD2,TRBJ2-3,CASRVVRRGSGRYTDTQYF,TGTGCCAGCAGGGTGGTCAGGAGAGGTAGCGGGAGGTACACAGATACGCAGTATTTT
.,TRBV12-3/TRBV12-4,.,TRBJ2-1,CASSPLIGNEQFF,TGTGCCAGCAGTCCCTTAATTGGCAATGAGCAGTTCTTC
many,TRBV29-1,.,TRBJ1-3,CSGTAHSGNTIYF,TGCAGCGGGACCGCTCACTCTGGAAACACCATATATTTT
.,TRBV7-2,.,TRBJ2-1,CASSIERSYNEQFF,TGTGCCAGCAGCATAGAGCGGAGCTACAATGAGCAGTTCTTC
many,TRBV29-1,TRBD1,TRBJ2-7,CSVTGVDEQYF,TGCAGCGTGACAGGGGTGGACGAGCAGTACTTC
.,TRBV5-5,.,TRBJ2-3,CASTPLGRGPTDTQYF,TGTGCCAGCACGCCTCTGGGGCGGGGGCCCACAGATACGCAGTATTTT
few,TRBV12-3/TRBV12-4,TRBD1,TRBJ1-2,CASSKDRVRYGYTF,TGTGCCAGCAGCAAGGACAGGGTCCGGTATGGCTACACCTTC
.,TRBV7-2,.,TRBJ1-4,CASSFSAATNEKLFF,TGTGCCAGCAGCTTTTCGGCGGCGACGAATGAAAAACTGTTTTTT